The T cell receptor beta chain described here comes from a study of blood T cell repertoires in COVID-19. Individuals drawn from approximately 26 US areas were roughly 18 to 95 years old. Cohort allocation depended upon clinical history that participants reported. As originally analysed: From reference gene primer amplification, estimates of nucleated cell counts were derived. The table came from immunoSEQ multiplex PCR; TCRdb's copy has only in-frame clones and leaves some out. That table supplies the V and J calls and clone size; D and trimming were determined from the DNA. The data hold 250,000 to 300,000 clones, with over 85% observed a single time. The CDR3 consists of 11 residues. Per the germline V gene, CDR1 is SNHLY and CDR2 is FYNNEI. With respect to this clone: Mismatch with germline at one junction end may stem from a read error.

This sequence was found in a woman in her fifties or sixties who had recovered from COVID-19. The V call is TRBV2, the J call TRBJ1-6; the match to TRBD1 covers 9 bases. The specimen sequenced was PBMCs or T cells enriched from blood (not recorded which). CDR3 nucleotide sequence: TGTGCCAGCAAGAATAAGGGACAGGGAGTATTT. Its protein is CASKNKGQGVF.